Sequencing of this T cell receptor (beta chain) was carried out in a study of blood T cell repertoires in COVID-19. Study-wide background: The samples span acute and convalescent COVID-19 from the United States, Italy and Spain.

Original processing notes: How many nucleated cells were present was estimated from reference gene primer amplification. TCRdb's table, derived via immunoSEQ multiplex PCR, lists solely in-frame clones and lacks some. V, J and clone size are taken as reported in that table, and D and trimming were inferred from the DNA itself. The sample shows some 40,000 clones, around nine tenths of them seen only once. Trimming removed 0 bases at V and 4 bases at J, with 7 bases between. CDR1 SGHRS and CDR2 YFSETQ come from the germline V gene. This CDR3 spans 13 amino acids. Followed longitudinally, the Seattle patients had been enrolled during active infection.

The specimen was peripheral blood. The clonotype comes from a man aged 50-60 years with COVID-19, enrolled during active disease. V is TRBV5-1 and J is TRBJ2-5; D unresolved. The DNA for the CDR3 is TGCGCCAGCAGCTTGGCAGGTTCAGAGACCCAGTACTTC. Translated, it gives CASSLAGSETQYF.